This record covers a single T cell receptor beta chain. The antigen it recognizes is unknown. The input lacks base qualities; no much larger clone sits a single base away. The trial excluded patients who had a history of autoimmune disease or were on systemic immunosuppression. In every dose cohort, peripheral blood was drawn for TCR sequencing at baseline, cycle 4 day 1, and cycle 7 day 1. Samples were obtained from an open-label, multicenter, first-in-human phase I dose-escalation trial of ivuxolimab. The trial enrolled adults with locally advanced or metastatic head and neck squamous cell, hepatocellular, melanoma or renal cell carcinoma. Before TCR sequencing, CD4+ and CD8+ T cells were separately sorted from peripheral blood. The data were obtained in a study of OX40 agonist ivuxolimab in advanced cancers. About the investigation overall: Ivuxolimab was an agonistic, fully human IgG2 monoclonal antibody directed against OX40 (CD134), a costimulatory receptor. Intravenous ivuxolimab was administered to patients every 2 weeks at six dose levels: 0.01, 0.1, 0.3, 1.5, 3 and 10 mg/kg. Of the roughly 52 dose-escalation patients, hepatocellular carcinoma was present in some 19, melanoma in about 15, renal cell carcinoma in 9 and head and neck cancer in 9. In the dose-escalation cohort, approximately 80% of patients were male, and the mean age was roughly 56 years with a range of about 20 to 79. Prior anti-PD-1, anti-PD-L1 or anti-CTLA-4 therapy was permitted, and checkpoint inhibitors had been received by more than 35% of dose-escalation patients. Three dose-escalation patients achieved partial responses, one with hepatocellular carcinoma and two with cutaneous melanoma. Peripheral TCRbeta sequencing was intended to test whether TCR sequence diversity was altered and clonal T-cell expansion was caused by ivuxolimab. The paper reports the monotherapy dose-escalation portion (N of about 50 patients) of the phase I ivuxolimab trial. Here is what the overall study found, with its caveats: In partial responders in the 0.1-3.0 mg/kg groups, normalized peripheral clonal expansion was found to be among the lowest, especially among CD8+ T cells. Which antigens the clonally expanded peripheral T cells were specific for was not determined. Low levels of normalized T-cell clonal expansion were also seen in some patients who did not respond. At doses of 0.1 to 3.0 mg/kg, clonal expansion of both CD4+ and CD8+ blood T cells was observed from baseline to week 6. On average, CD8+ T cells showed more expanded clones than CD4+ T cells after ivuxolimab.

Trimming removed 0 bases from V and 2 bases from J; the gene matches leave 4 bases unexplained. Based on the germline V gene, the CDR1 and CDR2 sequences are SGDLS and YYNGEE. The CDR3 has 15 amino acids, counting the end cysteine and phenylalanine. Just the 45-base CDR3 DNA is kept, in frame starting at base 1. Genomic DNA was isolated from the sorted cells so that the TCRbeta CDR3 region could be sequenced. The immunoSEQ Assay was used for sequencing of TCRbeta CDR3 regions. TCRdb re-hosts the immuneACCESS table, in-frame sequences only. Its copies lack some clones; in the studies checked, an unresolved V gene accounts for under half of them, and the cause for the rest is not known. The sample data list around 80,000 clones, and under 85% of these were observed just once. In total, the top ten clones hold approximately 0.44% of the sample.

The chain was built from TRBV9 and TRBJ2-5; 7 central nucleotides agree with TRBD2. The sequencing used CD4+ or CD8+ T cells sorted from blood, collected in a trial of the OX40 agonist ivuxolimab. This TCR was sampled from an adult with an advanced solid tumor such as melanoma, head and neck, liver or kidney cancer. The CDR3 region: CASSVVGGTQETQYF. The DNA sequence is given as TGTGCCAGCAGCGTAGTGGGGGGGACTCAAGAGACCCAGTACTTC.